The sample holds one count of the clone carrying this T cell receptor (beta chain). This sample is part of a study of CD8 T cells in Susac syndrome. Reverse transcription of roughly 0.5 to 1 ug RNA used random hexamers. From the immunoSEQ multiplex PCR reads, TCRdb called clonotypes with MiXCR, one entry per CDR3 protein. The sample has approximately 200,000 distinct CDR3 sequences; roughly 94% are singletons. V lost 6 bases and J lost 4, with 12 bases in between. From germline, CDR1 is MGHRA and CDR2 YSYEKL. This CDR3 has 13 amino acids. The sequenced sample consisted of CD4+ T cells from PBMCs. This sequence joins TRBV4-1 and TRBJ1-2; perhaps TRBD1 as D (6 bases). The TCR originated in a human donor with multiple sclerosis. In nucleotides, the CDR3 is TGCGCCAGCAGTCCCGGGACACTCTATGGCTACACCTTC. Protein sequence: CASSPGTLYGYTF.